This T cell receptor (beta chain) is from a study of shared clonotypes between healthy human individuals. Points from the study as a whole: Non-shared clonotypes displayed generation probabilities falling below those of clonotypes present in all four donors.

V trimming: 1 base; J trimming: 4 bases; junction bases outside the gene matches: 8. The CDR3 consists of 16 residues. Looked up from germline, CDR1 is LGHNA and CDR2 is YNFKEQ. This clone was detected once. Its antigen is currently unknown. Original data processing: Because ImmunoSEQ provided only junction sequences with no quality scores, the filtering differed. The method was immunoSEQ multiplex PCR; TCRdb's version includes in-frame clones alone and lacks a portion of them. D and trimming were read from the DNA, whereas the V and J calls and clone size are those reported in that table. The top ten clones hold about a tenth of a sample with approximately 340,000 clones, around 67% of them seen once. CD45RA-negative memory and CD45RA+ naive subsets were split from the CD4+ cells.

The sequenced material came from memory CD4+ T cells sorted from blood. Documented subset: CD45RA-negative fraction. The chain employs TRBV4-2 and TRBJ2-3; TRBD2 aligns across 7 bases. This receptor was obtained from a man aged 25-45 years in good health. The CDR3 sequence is CASSQGGAGISDTQYF. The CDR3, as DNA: TGTGCCAGCAGCCAAGGAGGAGCGGGAATATCAGATACGCAGTATTTT.